Presented here are 29 T cell receptor beta chains from one specimen sequenced in a study of OX40 agonist ivuxolimab in advanced cancers. Profiling relied on immunoSEQ multiplex PCR, and the TCRdb table lists in-frame clones only, not all of them. This sample has 100,000 to 150,000 clones; about 92% occur once, and the top ten carry more than 0.8%. The starting material was CD4+ or CD8+ T cells sorted from blood, obtained in a trial of the OX40 agonist ivuxolimab. These receptors originate from an adult with an advanced solid tumor such as melanoma, head and neck, liver or kidney cancer.

This clone was seen once. This rearrangement joins TRBV15 to TRBJ2-3; D remains ambiguous. CDR1 and CDR2 from the germline V gene are LNHNV and YYDKDF (reference sequence). This CDR3 comprises 14 residues. Trimming pared 0 bases from V and 6 bases from J, leaving 10 bases between. The CDR3 DNA reads as TGTGCCACCAGCAGAGATTCGAGTCTCGATACGCAGTATTTT. It specifies CATSRDSSLDTQYF.

V and J are TRBV6-5 and TRBJ2-1; D might be TRBD2 (6 bases). The CDR3 extends over 15 amino acids. Germline V gene data show CDR1 as MNHEY and CDR2 as SVGAGI. The V gene lost 0 bases and the J gene lost 0 bases, with 6 bases spanning the gap. The DNA for the CDR3 is TGTGCCAGCAGTTACTCGCGGGGCTCCTACAATGAGCAGTTCTTC. This translates into CASSYSRGSYNEQFF.

The chain carries TRBV19 and TRBJ2-1; maybe TRBD1 (5 bases). The germline CDR1 and CDR2 sequences are LNHDA and SQIVND (reference sequence). V lost 8 bases to trimming and J lost 6 bases, with 17 bases between them. There are 14 residues in the CDR3. The DNA of the CDR3 is TGTGCCAGTTCCCTAAGGGTAAGGGGCAATGAGCAGTTCTTC. It encodes CASSLRVRGNEQFF.

This chain connects TRBV5-1 to TRBJ2-7; either TRBD1 or TRBD2 may supply D (5 bases each). Germline values: CDR1 SGHRS, CDR2 YFSETQ. The CDR3 is made up of 14 amino acids. V gave up 4 bases and J gave up 3 bases, with 14 bases separating them. The CDR3: CASSNSQGVYEQYF. The CDR3 DNA reads as TGCGCCAGCAGCAACTCTCAGGGAGTCTACGAGCAGTACTTC.

The V gene is TRBV28, the J gene TRBJ1-5; D ambiguous. V dropped 6 bases and J dropped 2 bases, with 20 bases sitting between them. The CDR3 covers 17 residues. From germline, CDR1 is MDHEN and CDR2 SYDVKM. CDR3 in DNA: TGTGCCAGCAGACTCTTCCGTGGCCTGGGAGGCAATCAGCCCCAGCATTTT. It specifies CASRLFRGLGGNQPQHF.

CDR3 in DNA: TGTGCCAGCAGTTTATGGGCGGGTGGCGCTTTCTTT. This gives the protein CASSLWAGGAFF. The V gene is TRBV28, the J gene TRBJ1-1; D remains unclear. This CDR3 contains 12 residues. V was clipped by 0 bases and J by 11 bases, with 10 bases between them. Germline assignment: CDR1 MDHEN and CDR2 SYDVKM.

There are a few counts of this clone. Other DNA sequences in the same sample also yield this CDR3. The rearrangement uses TRBV19 and TRBJ2-3, with D unresolved. The CDR3 is 13 residues long. From germline, CDR1 is LNHDA and CDR2 SQIVND (reference sequence). V was pared by 6 bases and J by 0 bases, with 7 bases between. The CDR3 sequence: CASRGASTDTQYF. The CDR3 bases are TGTGCCAGTAGAGGCGCTAGCACAGATACGCAGTATTTT.

The rearrangement joins TRBV11-2 to TRBJ2-7; D gene ambiguous. The CDR3 length is 12 residues. Trimming cost V 2 bases and J 6 bases, with 8 bases left between them. The germline CDR1 and CDR2 sequences are SGHAT and FQNNGV. CDR3 amino acids: CASSLPRAEQYF. The CDR3 coding sequence is TGTGCCAGCAGCTTACCCAGAGCCGAGCAGTACTTC.

This clone was detected once. The chain is built from TRBV6-6 and TRBJ2-7, with D possibly being TRBD1 (6 bases). Trimming removed 1 base at V and 4 bases at J, with 8 bases between. The CDR3 runs 13 residues. Germline V CDR1 and CDR2: MNHNY, SVGAGI (reference sequence). Written as DNA, the CDR3 is TGTGCCAGCAGTTACTGGGACACTTACGAGCAGTACTTC. This sequence encodes CASSYWDTYEQYF.

The chain carries TRBV5-1 and TRBJ1-2, with 7 bases that match TRBD1. This CDR3 is 13 amino acids long. V lost 0 bases, J lost 8 bases, and 4 bases stayed unmatched. CDR1 is SGHRS, CDR2 YFSETQ, per germline. The CDR3 DNA reads as TGCGCCAGCAGCTTGGGACAGGGCGGGGGCTACACCTTC. Translating it yields CASSLGQGGGYTF.

This clone has only a few counts. The chain employs TRBV6-5 and TRBJ1-2; 8 bases map to TRBD1. Germline CDR1 MNHEY, CDR2 SVGAGI. The CDR3 is made up of 16 amino acids. V shed 0 bases, J shed 7 bases, and the junction held 10 bases outside the gene matches. For the CDR3, the DNA is TGTGCCAGCAGTTACTCCGGTGGCAGGGGGCAAGGTGGCTACACCTTC. Translating it yields CASSYSGGRGQGGYTF.

The gene calls are TRBV19 and TRBJ1-1; 8 bases are a match to TRBD1. V lost 6 bases, J lost 5 bases, and 14 bases stayed unmatched. The CDR3 totals 16 residues. CDR1 is LNHDA and CDR2 is SQIVND in the germline V gene (reference sequence). This CDR3 reads CASSQRNRGGGTEAFF. The CDR3 DNA reads as TGTGCCAGTAGCCAACGGAACAGGGGGGGAGGGACTGAAGCTTTCTTT.

The chain employs TRBV28 and TRBJ2-1; D is perhaps TRBD2 (6 bases). The CDR3 is 16 amino acids. With 6 bases removed from V and 5 bases from J, the gap between germline ends came to 20 bases. Germline loops: CDR1 MDHEN, CDR2 SYDVKM. The CDR3 region is CASSPGWRGADNEQFF. DNA of the CDR3: TGTGCCAGCAGCCCGGGGTGGCGGGGAGCCGACAATGAGCAGTTCTTC. Complete variable domain (other parts from reference TRBV28 and TRBJ2-1): DVKVTQSSRYLVKRTGEKVFLECVQDMDHENMFWYRQDPGLGLRLIYFSYDVKMKEKGDIPEGYSVSREKKERFSLILESASTNQTSMYLCASSPGWRGADNEQFFGPGTRLTVL.

This clone was recorded once. The V and J genes are TRBV28 and TRBJ1-2; 7 bases are a match to TRBD1. Trimming cost V 8 bases and J 2 bases; bases outside gene matches: 8. The CDR3 extends over 14 amino acids. CDR1 and CDR2 from the germline V gene are MDHEN and SYDVKM. CDR3 DNA sequence: TGTGCCAGCGGCGAGGGGGCGAGAAACTATGGCTACACCTTC. This codes for CASGEGARNYGYTF.

The V call is TRBV4-1, the J call TRBJ2-7; 9 bases fit TRBD2. The CDR3 length is 16 residues. V dropped 2 bases and J dropped 2; count of bases not matched to a gene: 7. Germline CDR1 reads MGHRA; CDR2 reads YSYEKL. The CDR3 DNA reads TGCGCCAGCAGCCAAAATCTTCTAGCGGGGCCCTACGAGCAGTACTTC. It specifies CASSQNLLAGPYEQYF.

The V call is TRBV19, the J call TRBJ1-3, with D maybe TRBD1 (6 bases). V lost 4 bases to trimming and J lost 0 bases, with 16 bases between them. The CDR3 covers 17 residues. Germline CDR1 LNHDA, CDR2 SQIVND (reference sequence). CDR3 protein: CASSRATGPGSGNTIYF. CDR3 in DNA: TGTGCCAGTAGTAGGGCCACAGGGCCCGGCTCTGGAAACACCATATATTTT.

The gene calls are TRBV5-4 and TRBJ1-5; D not certain. The CDR3 spans 12 residues. V shed 0 bases and J shed 5 bases, with 3 bases lying between them. Germline V gene sequence: CDR1 SGHNT, CDR2 YYREEE (reference sequence). The DNA for the CDR3 is TGTGCCAGCAGCTTGGGAGATCAGCCCCAGCATTTT. Translated, it gives CASSLGDQPQHF.

The chain carries TRBV6-1 and TRBJ2-1; the match to TRBD1 covers 9 bases. Losses at the gene ends were 10 bases for V and 4 bases for J; bases not matched to a gene: 11. The CDR3 has 15 amino acids. From germline, CDR1 is MNHNS and CDR2 SASEGT. CDR3 DNA: TGTGCCATCTACGTCGGACAGGGGCCTTACAATGAGCAGTTCTTC. Translating gives CAIYVGQGPYNEQFF.

This clone has just one count. This chain links TRBV19 with TRBJ2-7; 15 bases line up with TRBD2. This CDR3 has 15 residues. J lost 6 bases, V lost 6 bases, and 6 bases had no gene match. Germline loops: CDR1 LNHDA, CDR2 SQIVND (reference sequence). Here the CDR3 reads CASSARTSGGGEQYF. CDR3 bases: TGTGCCAGTAGCGCTCGGACTAGCGGGGGGGGCGAGCAGTACTTC. The complete variable domain, with remaining parts taken from reference TRBV19 and TRBJ2-7, reads DGGITQSPKYLFRKEGQNVTLSCEQNLNHDAMYWYRQDPGQGLRLIYYSQIVNDFQKGDIAEGYSVSREKKESFPLTVTSAQKNPTAFYLCASSARTSGGGEQYFGPGTRLTVT.

The genes are TRBV18 and TRBJ2-7; 14 bases fit TRBD2. J was trimmed by 1 base and V by 0 bases; bases with no gene match: 5. The CDR3 is 18 residues long. Germline assignment: CDR1 KGHSH and CDR2 LQKENI. The CDR3 loop reads CASSPPSGTSGSSYEQYF. CDR3 sequence (DNA): TGTGCCAGCTCACCACCCTCCGGGACTAGCGGGAGTTCCTACGAGCAGTACTTC.

The CDR3 bases are TGTGCCAGCAGCCCACAGGGGATTGGCGGCTACACCTTC. This sequence encodes CASSPQGIGGYTF. V and J are TRBV7-2 and TRBJ1-2, with 7 bases fitting TRBD1. From germline, CDR1 is SGHTA and CDR2 FQGNSA. J lost 8 bases, V lost 5 bases, and 8 bases had no gene match. The CDR3 has 13 residues.

This chain joins TRBV27 and TRBJ2-7; the D call may be TRBD1 or TRBD2 (6 bases each). This CDR3 region has 16 residues. CDR1 and CDR2 (germline): MNHEY, SMNVEV (reference sequence). The germline V and J ends were trimmed by 3 bases and 2 bases, with 17 bases remaining between them. The CDR3 region is CASSLRGGRTPYEQYF. In DNA, the CDR3 is TGTGCCAGCAGTTTGAGAGGGGGGAGGACGCCCTACGAGCAGTACTTC.

This clone came up once. The chain couples TRBV9 to TRBJ1-3; D is ambiguous. Trimming pared 2 bases from V and 4 bases from J, leaving 10 bases between. Germline V lookup: CDR1 SGDLS, CDR2 YYNGEE. The CDR3 is 14 amino acids. CDR3 region: CASSVPTPGNTIYF. In nucleotides, the CDR3 is TGTGCCAGCAGCGTCCCGACACCGGGAAACACCATATATTTT.

This rearrangement joins TRBV9 to TRBJ2-7; 10 nucleotides agree with TRBD1. Trimming took 1 base from V and 5 from J; bases not matched to a gene: 9. The germline V gene has CDR1 SGDLS and CDR2 YYNGEE. The CDR3 has 16 amino acids. The CDR3 nucleotides are TGTGCCAGCAGCGTACTAGGGACAGGGGCGGGCGACGAGCAGTACTTC. As protein: CASSVLGTGAGDEQYF.

V and J are TRBV5-5 and TRBJ1-5, with TRBD1 matching over 7 bases. The V gene's germline CDR1 is SGHKS and CDR2 YYEKEE (reference sequence). V shed 4 bases and J 5 bases; nucleotides not matched to a gene: 9. This CDR3 has 15 amino acids. CDR3 DNA: TGTGCCAGCAGCCAAGGACAGGTTCGCGATCAGCCCCAGCATTTT. Translated: CASSQGQVRDQPQHF.

This chain uses TRBV7-2 with TRBJ1-1; 7 nucleotides align to TRBD1. The germline CDR1 and CDR2 sequences are SGHTA and FQGNSA. CDR3 length: 13 amino acids. J was trimmed by 4 bases and V by 4 bases; bases with no gene match: 3. CDR3 amino acids: CASSSQGGTEAFF. The DNA of the CDR3 is TGTGCCAGCAGCTCCCAGGGGGGCACTGAAGCTTTCTTT.

The J gene is TRBJ2-3, the V gene TRBV7-2; weak D call: TRBD2 (5 bases). Trimming stripped 6 bases from V and 1 base from J, with 14 bases between. Germline values: CDR1 SGHTA, CDR2 FQGNSA. The CDR3 spans 15 residues. CDR3 protein: CASSRVGSGTDTQYF. The DNA for the CDR3 is TGTGCCAGCAGTCGTGTAGGGAGCGGCACAGATACGCAGTATTTT. The full variable domain, its missing parts supplied by reference TRBV7-2 and TRBJ2-3, is GAGVSQSPSNKVTEKGKDVELRCDPISGHTALYWYRQSLGQGLEFLIYFQGNSAPDKSGLPSDRFSAERTGGSVSTLTIQRTQQEDSAVYLCASSRVGSGTDTQYFGPGTRLTVL.

The chain links TRBV29-1 to TRBJ2-7; 9 bases map to TRBD1. Germline V gene data show CDR1 as SQVTM and CDR2 as ANQGSEA. This CDR3 has 14 amino acids. The V segment lost 6 bases and the J segment 4 bases; nucleotides outside the gene matches: 10. The CDR3 is CSVAPGQGEYEQYF. The CDR3 DNA sequence: TGCAGCGTGGCGCCGGGACAGGGAGAATACGAGCAGTACTTC.

DNA for the CDR3: TGTGCCAGCAGCTTAAACAGGGATTACGAGCAGTACTTC. It encodes CASSLNRDYEQYF. The genes are TRBV11-3 and TRBJ2-7, with D perhaps matching TRBD1 (6 bases). This CDR3 is 13 amino acids long. Per the germline V gene, CDR1 is SGHNT and CDR2 is YENEEA. The germline V and J ends were trimmed by 2 bases and 4 bases, with 9 bases remaining between them.